This note documents a single T cell receptor beta chain sequence. These data are taken from a study of blood T cell repertoires in COVID-19. Study-level background: The United States, Italy and Spain supplied acute and convalescent COVID-19 samples. PBMCs, B-cell-depleted T cells, or T cells provided the cDNA or gDNA that made up the material.

Per the original methods: Reference gene primer amplification gave estimated nucleated cell counts. Profiled with immunoSEQ multiplex PCR; TCRdb holds only in-frame clones, not every one. V, J and clone size reflect that table, while D and trimming were determined from the DNA. The sample shows 70,000 to 90,000 clones, 65% to 90% of them seen only once. The origin of this receptor is a man in his fifties or sixties with acute or convalescent COVID-19. The specimen sequenced was peripheral blood.

The CDR3, as DNA: TGTGCCAGCAGGGCGACAGGGCGCGGGGAGCTGTTTTTT. Its protein is CASRATGRGELFF. The rearrangement uses TRBV6-5 and TRBJ2-2; 7 nucleotides agree with TRBD1. Germline values: CDR1 MNHEY, CDR2 SVGAGI. The CDR3 length is 13 residues. V lost 6 bases to trimming and J lost 7 bases; unmatched junction nucleotides: 5.